This note documents a single TCR beta chain sequence. TCRdb keeps only in-frame clones here, not all; method: immunoSEQ multiplex PCR. The sample lists hundreds of thousands of clones, approximately 83% seen once, with about 3.2% in the top ten. The study drew participants aged about 18 to 89 years from 20 to 30 US areas. Membership in each cohort depended on participant-reported clinical history. Each recovered donor of Cohort 3 presented with two negative PCRs, clearance, or symptom resolution. This specimen comes from a study of blood T cell repertoires in COVID-19. Study details: Sample material is recorded as cDNA or gDNA derived from T cells, B-cell-depleted T cells, or PBMCs.

This clonotype originated in a woman in her sixties who had recovered from COVID-19. The specimen was PBMCs or T cells enriched from blood (not recorded which).

The CDR3 region is CASSVNNNEQFF. CDR3 coding DNA: TGTGCCAGCAGCGTTAATAACAATGAGCAGTTCTTC. V is TRBV9 and J is TRBJ2-1, with D unclear. The CDR3 spans 12 residues. Trimming cost V 2 bases and J 5 bases, with 5 bases left between them. CDR1 is SGDLS and CDR2 is YYNGEE in the germline V gene.